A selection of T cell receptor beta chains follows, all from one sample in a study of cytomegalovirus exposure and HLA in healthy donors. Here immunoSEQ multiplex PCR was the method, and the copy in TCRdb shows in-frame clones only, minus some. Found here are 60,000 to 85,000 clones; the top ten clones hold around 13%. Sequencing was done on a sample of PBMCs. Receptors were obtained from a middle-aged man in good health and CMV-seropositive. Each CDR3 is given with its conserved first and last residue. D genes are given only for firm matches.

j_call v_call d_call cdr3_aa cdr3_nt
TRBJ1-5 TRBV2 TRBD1 CASSEGGRGTGLYSNQPQHF TGTGCCAGCAGTGAAGGAGGGCGGGGGACAGGGCTCTATAGCAATCAGCCCCAGCATTTT
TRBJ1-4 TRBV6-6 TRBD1 CASSRGTGRLGKLFF TGTGCCAGCAGCCGAGGGACAGGGCGGTTGGGAAAACTGTTTTTT
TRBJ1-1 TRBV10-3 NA CAISARGVVDSTNTEAFF TGTGCCATCAGTGCCCGAGGAGTAGTGGACAGTACGAACACTGAAGCTTTCTTT
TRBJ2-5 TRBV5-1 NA CASSLDGPEETQYF TGCGCCAGCAGCTTGGATGGGCCCGAGGAGACCCAGTACTTC
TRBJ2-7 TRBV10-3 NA CAISESEEQYF TGTGCCATCAGTGAGTCGGAGGAGCAGTACTTC
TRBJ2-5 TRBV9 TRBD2 CASSTRPLAGAQETQYF TGTGCCAGCAGCACCCGGCCCCTAGCGGGGGCCCAAGAGACCCAGTACTTC
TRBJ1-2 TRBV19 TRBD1 CAGQGPNYGYTF TGTGCCGGACAGGGTCCTAACTATGGCTACACCTTC
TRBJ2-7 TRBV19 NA CASSIEASTYEQYF TGTGCCAGTAGTATAGAAGCGTCAACCTACGAGCAGTACTTC
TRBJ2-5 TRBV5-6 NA CASSGTHRGAGEETQYF TGTGCCAGCAGCGGAACACATCGGGGGGCGGGGGAAGAGACCCAGTACTTC
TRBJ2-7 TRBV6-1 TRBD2 CASSVAGAYEQYF TGTGCCAGCAGTGTCGCGGGGGCCTACGAGCAGTACTTC
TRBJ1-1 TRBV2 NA CASSPEGLRNTEAFF TGTGCCAGCAGTCCCGAGGGACTGAGGAACACTGAAGCTTTCTTT
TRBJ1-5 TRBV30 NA CAWSYGGDQPQHF TGTGCCTGGAGTTATGGGGGGGATCAGCCCCAGCATTTT
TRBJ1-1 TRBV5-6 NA CASSLAQLNTEAFF TGTGCCAGCAGCTTAGCGCAACTGAACACTGAAGCTTTCTTT
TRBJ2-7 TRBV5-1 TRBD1 CVPSSSPISGQGTYEQYF TGCGTTCCCAGTTCGTCACCTATATCGGGACAGGGTACGTACGAGCAGTACTTC
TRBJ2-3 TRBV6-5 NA CDTARSRRDTQYF TGTGACACAGCGAGGAGTAGGAGGGATACGCAGTATTTT
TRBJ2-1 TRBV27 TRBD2 CASNLLAGGGNEQFF TGTGCCAGCAACCTCCTAGCGGGAGGGGGCAATGAGCAGTTCTTC
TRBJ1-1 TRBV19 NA CASSIREDGTEAFF TGTGCCAGTAGTATCCGGGAAGATGGGACTGAAGCTTTCTTT
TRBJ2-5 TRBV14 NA CASSQGAGRPRGTQYF TGTGCCAGCAGCCAAGGGGCAGGTAGGCCGCGTGGGACCCAGTACTTC
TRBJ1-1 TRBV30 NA CAWSPTRQVGAFF TGTGCCTGGAGTCCAACCAGGCAGGTGGGAGCTTTCTTT
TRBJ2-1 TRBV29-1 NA CSGYSGLDNEQFF TGCAGCGGATATAGCGGCCTCGACAATGAGCAGTTCTTC
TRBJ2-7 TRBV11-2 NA CASSLVSSYEQYF TGTGCCAGCAGCTTAGTTTCTTCCTACGAGCAGTACTTC
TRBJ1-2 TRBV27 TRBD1 CASSPRQGVYGYTF TGTGCCAGCAGTCCGCGACAGGGGGTCTATGGCTACACCTTC
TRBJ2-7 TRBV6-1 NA CASSEVGRYEQYF TGTGCCAGCAGTGAAGTAGGGAGGTACGAGCAGTACTTC
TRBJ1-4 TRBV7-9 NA CASSSGTRNEKLFF TGTGCCAGCAGCTCCGGGACTCGTAATGAAAAACTGTTTTTT
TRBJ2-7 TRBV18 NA CASSSTDSYEQYF TGTGCCAGCTCATCGACGGACTCCTACGAGCAGTACTTC
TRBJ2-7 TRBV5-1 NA CASSPTGYEQYF TGCGCCAGCAGCCCCACCGGCTACGAGCAGTACTTC
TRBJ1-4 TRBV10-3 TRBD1 CAIRPTGEPSEKLFF TGTGCCATCAGGCCGACAGGGGAGCCTAGCGAAAAACTGTTTTTT
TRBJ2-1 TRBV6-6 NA CASSLGDISYNEQFF TGTGCCAGCAGTTTGGGGGACATCTCCTACAATGAGCAGTTCTTC
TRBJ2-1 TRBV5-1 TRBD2 CASSSTGTSMGNEQFF TGCGCCAGCAGCTCGACCGGGACTAGTATGGGCAATGAGCAGTTCTTC
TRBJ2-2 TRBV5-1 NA CASSLDTGRYNTGELFF TGCGCCAGCAGCTTGGATACGGGGAGATATAACACCGGGGAGCTGTTTTTT
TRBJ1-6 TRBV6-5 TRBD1 CASSYTGTGDSPLHF TGTGCCAGCAGTTACACTGGGACAGGGGATTCACCCCTCCACTTT
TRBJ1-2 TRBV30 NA CAWSVRGNGYTF TGTGCCTGGAGTGTAAGAGGAAATGGCTACACCTTC
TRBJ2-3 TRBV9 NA CASSAPSADTQYF TGTGCCAGCAGCGCCCCCTCTGCAGATACGCAGTATTTT
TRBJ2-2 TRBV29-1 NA CSASKDFSGELFF TGCAGCGCCTCAAAGGACTTCTCCGGGGAGCTGTTTTTT
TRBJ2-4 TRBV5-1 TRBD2 CASSPGLAGGDQNIQYF TGCGCCAGCAGCCCGGGACTAGCGGGGGGGGATCAAAACATTCAGTACTTC
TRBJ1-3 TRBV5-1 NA CASSFTGGSGNTIYF TGCGCCAGCAGCTTTACCGGGGGCTCTGGAAACACCATATATTTT
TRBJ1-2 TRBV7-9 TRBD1 CASRGTGANYGYTF TGTGCCAGCAGGGGGACAGGGGCAAACTATGGCTACACCTTC
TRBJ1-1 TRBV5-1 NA CASSFGVGMNTEAFF TGCGCCAGCAGCTTCGGGGTAGGCATGAACACTGAAGCTTTCTTT
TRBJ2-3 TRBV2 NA CASSEALPRDTQYF TGTGCCAGCAGTGAAGCGCTTCCGAGAGATACGCAGTATTTT
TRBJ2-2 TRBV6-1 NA CASSEGADTGELFF TGTGCCAGCAGTGAGGGGGCGGACACCGGGGAGCTGTTTTTT
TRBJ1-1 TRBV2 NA CASSVTGEAFF TGTGCCAGCAGTGTTACAGGGGAAGCTTTCTTT
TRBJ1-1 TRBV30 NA CAWSVAGIEAFF TGTGCCTGGAGTGTGGCGGGTATTGAAGCTTTCTTT
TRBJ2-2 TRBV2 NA CASSFYRVTGELFF TGTGCCAGCAGCTTCTACCGCGTAACCGGGGAGCTGTTTTTT
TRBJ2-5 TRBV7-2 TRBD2 CASRRTSAETQYF TGTGCCAGCCGAAGGACTAGCGCAGAGACCCAGTACTTC
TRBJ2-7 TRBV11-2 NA CASSPGFNNEQYF TGTGCCAGCAGCCCGGGATTCAACAACGAGCAGTACTTC
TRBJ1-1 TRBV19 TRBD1 CASSRGDRGSSDTEAFF TGTGCCAGTTCCCGTGGGGACAGGGGGTCATCAGACACTGAAGCTTTCTTT
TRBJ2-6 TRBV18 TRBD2 CASSRLAGGSGANVLTF TGTGCCAGCTCACGACTAGCGGGGGGCTCTGGGGCCAACGTCCTGACTTTC
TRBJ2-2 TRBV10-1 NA CASSDSVRQLFF TGCGCCAGCAGTGATTCGGTCAGGCAGCTGTTTTTT